This T cell receptor (beta chain) was sequenced in a study of post-analysis software for immune sequencing data. Study-level information: Some patients lacked subtype; others had relapsing-remitting, secondary progressive or progressive-relapsing disease.

The CDR3 has 17 amino acids. Germline lookup yields CDR1 SGHKS and CDR2 YYEKEE (reference sequence). V was cut by 1 base and J by 0 bases, with 17 bases left in between. The authors incorporated unique molecular identifiers into the TCR beta cDNA libraries. There were 1 to 10 million T cells, and about 540,000 cDNA molecules came from them. A single record per CDR3 protein comes from TCRdb applying MiXCR to the PCR reads. The sample carries 380,000 or so distinct CDR3 sequences, around 33% recorded once. Concerning this clonotype: Its antigen is as yet unknown.

Study-level findings and limits: Controls had significantly higher normalized Chao1 diversity than multiple sclerosis patients. Several TRBV segments (TRBV5-6, TRBV5-1 and TRBV20-1 among them) occurred more frequently in patients than in controls.

The chain couples TRBV5-5 to TRBJ2-7; TRBD1 or TRBD2 may be the D gene (5 bases each). This clonotype was sampled from a girl aged 10 to 17 with multiple sclerosis. The sequenced sample was blood. In DNA, the CDR3 is TGTGCCAGCAGCTTGTTCATAGGGACGCAACCCTCCTACGAGCAGTACTTC. Protein: CASSLFIGTQPSYEQYF.